Listed here are 32 T cell receptor beta chains from one sample, sequenced in a study of radiation and T cells in renal cell carcinoma. Profiling relied on immunoSEQ multiplex PCR, and the TCRdb table lists in-frame clones only, not all of them. The data hold roughly 130,000 clones, with approximately 75% observed a single time. Documented time point: blood 2 weeks post-SBRT. Treatment defined: 15 Gy SBRT to primary tumor, nephrectomy 4 weeks later. Sequences were derived from blood, sampled from a patient whose treatment included radiotherapy and nephrectomy. Receptors originate from a woman aged 55-70 years with renal cell carcinoma.

This clone was detected once. The chain combines TRBV19 with TRBJ2-1; 7 bases line up with TRBD1. The CDR3 spans 14 residues. V shed 1 base and J 8 bases; nucleotides not matched to a gene: 5. CDR1 is LNHDA and CDR2 is SQIVND in the germline V gene (reference sequence). CDR3: CASSIGTGEDEQFF. The CDR3 DNA is TGTGCCAGTAGTATAGGTACAGGGGAAGATGAGCAGTTCTTC.

This sequence joins TRBV5-1 and TRBJ2-3; D unresolved. Per germline, CDR1 SGHRS and CDR2 YFSETQ. This CDR3 has 15 residues. The V end lost 3 bases, the J end lost 3 bases, and 14 bases lay between the germline ends. CDR3 residues: CASSSVGGGTDTQYF. The CDR3 nucleotides read TGCGCCAGCAGCTCAGTCGGCGGTGGGACAGATACGCAGTATTTT.

This clone was observed a handful of times. The J gene is TRBJ1-5, the V gene TRBV7-2; D unclear. Germline V gene data show CDR1 as SGHTA and CDR2 as FQGNSA. Deletions cut 1 base from V and 1 base from J, with 5 bases between. This CDR3 spans 14 amino acids. CDR3 residues: CASSLVGSNQPQHF. The CDR3 nucleotides are TGTGCCAGCAGCTTAGTCGGGAGCAATCAGCCCCAGCATTTT. Supplemented by reference TRBV7-2 and TRBJ1-5, the full variable domain reads GAGVSQSPSNKVTEKGKDVELRCDPISGHTALYWYRQSLGQGLEFLIYFQGNSAPDKSGLPSDRFSAERTGGSVSTLTIQRTQQEDSAVYLCASSLVGSNQPQHFGDGTRLSIL.

The rearrangement joins TRBV15 to TRBJ2-4; maybe TRBD2 (5 bases). V gave up 0 bases and J gave up 0 bases, with 15 bases separating them. Germline V gene lookup returns CDR1 LNHNV and CDR2 YYDKDF (reference sequence). The CDR3 spans 18 residues. CDR3 sequence (DNA): TGTGCCACCAGCAGAGATCTAGCCAAGCGACTAGCCAAAAACATTCAGTACTTC. Translating it yields CATSRDLAKRLAKNIQYF.

The rearrangement links TRBV18 to TRBJ1-2; 7 positions match TRBD1. The CDR3 length is 14 residues. With 4 bases clipped from V and 4 bases from J, the junction kept 6 bases outside the gene matches. The germline V gene has CDR1 KGHSH and CDR2 LQKENI. CDR3 DNA sequence: TGTGCCAGCTCACTACCGACAGGGCCCTATGGCTACACCTTC. It encodes CASSLPTGPYGYTF.

V usage is TRBV5-1 and J usage is TRBJ2-5, with 10 bases identical to TRBD2. The CDR3 has 14 residues. In germline, CDR1 is SGHRS, CDR2 YFSETQ. The V gene end was trimmed by 4 bases and the J gene end by 5 bases; junction bases not matched to a gene: 5. CDR3 DNA sequence: TGCGCCAGCAGCGCGGGACTAGCGAGGGAGACCCAGTACTTC. Translation gives CASSAGLARETQYF.

V is TRBV11-3 and J is TRBJ2-3; possibly TRBD1 for D (5 bases). The CDR3 totals 16 residues. The germline CDR1 and CDR2 sequences are SGHNT and YENEEA. Between the trimmed V and J ends, which lost 5 bases and 2 bases, there was a span of 17 bases. CDR3 sequence: CASSPGLETATDTQYF. The CDR3 DNA follows: TGTGCCAGCAGCCCCGGGCTGGAGACAGCCACAGATACGCAGTATTTT.

V gene TRBV10-3 combines with J gene TRBJ1-4, with 7 bases identical to TRBD1. This CDR3 comprises 14 residues. The germline gives CDR1 ENHRY, CDR2 SYGVKD. V gave up 3 bases and J gave up 6 bases; unmatched junction bases: 4. CDR3 sequence (DNA): TGTGCCATCAGTGACCAGGGGGGGCATGAAAAACTGTTTTTT. It specifies CAISDQGGHEKLFF.

The rearrangement joins TRBV28 to TRBJ2-7, with 9 bases that match TRBD1. Germline values: CDR1 MDHEN, CDR2 SYDVKM. This CDR3 region has 13 residues. The V segment lost 6 bases and the J segment 2 bases; nucleotides outside the gene matches: 2. The CDR3 bases are TGTGCCAGCAGCCGGGACAGGGCCTACGAGCAGTACTTC. Translated: CASSRDRAYEQYF.

This clone is a singleton in its sample. The chain links TRBV2 to TRBJ2-7; no reliable D call. Looked up from germline, CDR1 is SNHLY and CDR2 is FYNNEI. V lost 7 bases and J lost 1, with 14 bases in between. CDR3 length equals 14 residues. The CDR3 is CASKLTPSSYEQYF. The CDR3 DNA reads TGTGCCAGCAAGTTGACACCTTCGTCCTACGAGCAGTACTTC.

This clone was recorded only once. The rearrangement links TRBV14 to TRBJ1-1; D gene ambiguous. CDR3 length equals 12 residues. V was clipped by 4 bases and J by 2 bases, with 5 bases between them. Germline V lookup: CDR1 SGHDN, CDR2 FVKESK. The CDR3 DNA reads as TGTGCCAGCAGCCTTACAAACACTGAAGCTTTCTTT. The encoded protein is CASSLTNTEAFF. Full variable domain (missing parts from reference TRBV14 and TRBJ1-1): EAGVTQFPSHSVIEKGQTVTLRCDPISGHDNLYWYRRVMGKEIKFLLHFVKESKQDESGMPNNRFLAERTGGTYSTLKVQPAELEDSGVYFCASSLTNTEAFFGQGTRLTVV.

The gene calls are TRBV19 and TRBJ1-1; weak D call: TRBD1 (5 bases). Trimming took off 6 bases at V and 6 bases at J, with 17 bases between the two ends. Germline CDR1 and CDR2: LNHDA and SQIVND (reference sequence). The CDR3 length is 14 residues. The chain's CDR3 is CASREWGGTAEAFF. CDR3 nucleotide sequence: TGTGCCAGTAGGGAGTGGGGGGGGACCGCTGAAGCTTTCTTT.

The V call is TRBV9, the J call TRBJ2-4, with D tentatively TRBD1 (6 bases). V gave up 3 bases and J gave up 6 bases, with 10 bases separating them. The length of the CDR3 is 13 residues. From germline, CDR1 is SGDLS and CDR2 YYNGEE. The CDR3 region is CASSADSANIQYF. The CDR3 DNA follows: TGTGCCAGCAGCGCGGACAGTGCAAACATTCAGTACTTC.

The chain recombines TRBV25-1 with TRBJ2-7; TRBD1 aligns across 11 bases. CDR1 and CDR2 from the germline V gene are MGHDK and SYGVNS. V lost 4 bases and J lost 6; bases outside the gene matches: 2. CDR3 size: 13 residues. CDR3: CASSGDRGIEQYF. The CDR3 bases are TGTGCCAGCAGTGGGGACAGGGGGATCGAGCAGTACTTC.

The J gene is TRBJ1-5, the V gene TRBV6-1; no definite D call. Trimming pared 7 bases from V and 6 bases from J, leaving 19 bases between. Germline values: CDR1 MNHNS, CDR2 SASEGT. The CDR3 is made up of 15 amino acids. The CDR3 reads CASIKRSGPGQPQHF. The DNA of the CDR3 is TGTGCCAGCATTAAAAGAAGCGGCCCCGGTCAGCCCCAGCATTTT.

This clone was detected only a few times. V is TRBV11-3 and J is TRBJ2-1; TRBD2 matches 12 bases. V trimming: 1 base; J trimming: 5 bases; junction bases outside the gene matches: 6. Germline CDR1 SGHNT, CDR2 YENEEA. The CDR3 covers 17 residues. The CDR3 spells CASSLGAGLAGHNEQFF. DNA for the CDR3: TGTGCCAGCAGCTTAGGGGCGGGACTAGCGGGTCACAATGAGCAGTTCTTC. The variable domain in full, with the rest retrieved from reference TRBV11-3 and TRBJ2-1, is EAGVVQSPRYKIIEKKQPVAFWCNPISGHNTLYWYLQNLGQGPELLIRYENEEAVDDSQLPKDRFSAERLKGVDSTLKIQPAELGDSAVYLCASSLGAGLAGHNEQFFGPGTRLTVL.

In regard to this clone: Other DNA sequences from this sample encode an identical CDR3 as well. The J gene is TRBJ1-2, the V gene TRBV19; perhaps TRBD1 as D (6 bases). CDR1 is LNHDA, CDR2 SQIVND, per germline (reference sequence). CDR3 length: 12 amino acids. Trimming shortened V by 6 bases and J by 2 bases, and 7 bases separated the two germline ends. The CDR3: CASRDSNYGYTF. The CDR3 DNA follows: TGTGCCAGTAGGGACAGCAACTATGGCTACACCTTC.

In this sample, this clone turned up once. This chain links TRBV7-2 with TRBJ2-3; D not certain. The germline V and J ends were trimmed by 1 base and 3 bases, with 11 bases remaining between them. This CDR3 is 15 amino acids long. The germline gives CDR1 SGHTA, CDR2 FQGNSA. CDR3 amino acids: CASSLEVFGTDTQYF. The DNA of the CDR3 is TGTGCCAGCAGCTTAGAAGTTTTCGGGACAGATACGCAGTATTTT.

The rearrangement joins TRBV28 to TRBJ1-5; no clear D. The CDR3 is 14 residues long. V gave up 3 bases and J gave up 3 bases, with 9 bases separating them. Germline V gene sequence: CDR1 MDHEN, CDR2 SYDVKM. CDR3 DNA sequence: TGTGCCAGCAGTTTGGAGCAGGACAATCAGCCCCAGCATTTT. It is translated as CASSLEQDNQPQHF.

This sequence joins TRBV9 and TRBJ1-1; 8 nucleotides match TRBD1. This CDR3 is 13 amino acids long. Germline CDR1 reads SGDLS; CDR2 reads YYNGEE. Trimming took 3 bases from V and 3 from J; bases not matched to a gene: 1. The CDR3 DNA is TGTGCCAGCAGCGAGGACAGGGACACTGAAGCTTTCTTT. The encoded protein is CASSEDRDTEAFF.

The V and J genes are TRBV6-5 and TRBJ2-7; either TRBD1 or TRBD2 may fit D (5 bases each). CDR3 size: 11 residues. CDR1 and CDR2 (germline): MNHEY, SVGAGI. The V and J ends lost 8 bases and 0 bases respectively, with 5 bases between them. CDR3 DNA sequence: TGTGCCAGCGGGACCTCCTACGAGCAGTACTTC. Protein product: CASGTSYEQYF.

This chain connects TRBV28 to TRBJ1-5; no reliable D call. V was trimmed by 6 bases and J by 0 bases, leaving 6 bases between them. CDR3 length: 13 residues. Germline CDR1 reads MDHEN; CDR2 reads SYDVKM. CDR3 DNA: TGTGCCAGCAGACGTAATAGCAATCAGCCCCAGCATTTT. It encodes CASRRNSNQPQHF.

This clone was recorded at least ten times. The chain couples TRBV19 to TRBJ1-5, with 8 nucleotides matching TRBD1. Germline assignment: CDR1 LNHDA and CDR2 SQIVND (reference sequence). The CDR3 is 13 residues long. The V segment lost 6 bases and the J segment 9 bases; nucleotides outside the gene matches: 7. The CDR3 here is CASSPGTGSPQHF. The CDR3 nucleotides read TGTGCCAGTAGCCCCGGGACAGGTTCGCCCCAGCATTTT.

The CDR3 DNA reads TGTGCCAGCAGTAGAAACCCGGGACTAGCTCCGGGCAATGAGCAGTTCTTC. Protein sequence: CASSRNPGLAPGNEQFF. The gene calls are TRBV9 and TRBJ2-1; 9 bases map to TRBD2. The germline CDR1 and CDR2 sequences are SGDLS and YYNGEE. The junction had 15 bases not matched to a gene; V was cut back by 5 bases and J by 6 bases. The CDR3 totals 17 residues.

The chain has TRBV4-2 and TRBJ2-1, with no clear D. V was shortened by 0 bases and J by 3 bases, with 9 bases between the two germline ends. The CDR3 is 15 residues long. Germline values: CDR1 LGHNA, CDR2 YNFKEQ. CDR3 nucleotide sequence: TGTGCCAGCAGCCAAGATCCGGATTTCTACAATGAGCAGTTCTTC. Protein sequence: CASSQDPDFYNEQFF.

In this sample, this clone turned up once. The chain joins TRBV6-5 to TRBJ2-5; 7 nucleotides agree with TRBD2. Germline V CDR1 and CDR2: MNHEY, SVGAGI. Trimming at V came to 7 bases and at J to 9 bases, leaving 8 bases not matched to a gene. CDR3 length: 12 amino acids. The CDR3 nucleotides read TGTGCCAGCAATCCCGGGGGAGGGGCCCAGTACTTC. Translating it yields CASNPGGGAQYF.

This clone has only one observation. This CDR3 reads CSVFPSSYNEQFF. In DNA, the CDR3 is TGCAGCGTTTTTCCGAGCTCCTACAATGAGCAGTTCTTC. V and J are TRBV29-1 and TRBJ2-1; D is unresolved. Trimming left V 5 bases short and J 0 bases short, with 8 bases between. The germline V gene has CDR1 SQVTM and CDR2 ANQGSEA. The CDR3 spans 13 residues.

The chain combines TRBV15 with TRBJ2-1, with 9 bases aligning to TRBD2. There are 13 residues in the CDR3. Trimming cost V 0 bases and J 15 bases; bases outside gene matches: 6. Per the germline V gene, CDR1 is LNHNV and CDR2 is YYDKDF (reference sequence). In DNA form, the CDR3 reads TGTGCCACCAGCAGAGATCTTAGCGGGAGTGTGTTCTTC. It translates to CATSRDLSGSVFF.

The chain links TRBV7-9 to TRBJ2-5; 14 positions agree with TRBD2. Germline trimming cut 5 bases from V and 7 bases from J; bases unmatched to any gene: 9. This CDR3 has 16 residues. Per germline, CDR1 SEHNR and CDR2 FQNEAQ (reference sequence). The DNA for the CDR3 is TGTGCCAGCAGCCCATGGACTAGCGGGGGGTTAGGGACCCAGTACTTC. Amino acid sequence: CASSPWTSGGLGTQYF.

The chain is built from TRBV4-1 and TRBJ2-5; perhaps D is TRBD1 or TRBD2 (5 bases each). Trimming removed 2 bases at V and 3 bases at J, with 13 bases between. This CDR3 region has 15 residues. Per germline, CDR1 MGHRA and CDR2 YSYEKL. CDR3 region: CASSQTGTLEETQYF. CDR3 bases: TGCGCCAGCAGCCAAACCGGGACCCTAGAAGAGACCCAGTACTTC.

The V and J genes are TRBV6-1 and TRBJ1-1; 8 bases are shared with TRBD1. CDR1 is MNHNS, CDR2 SASEGT, per germline. The CDR3 runs 14 residues. J lost 10 bases, V lost 2 bases, and 9 bases had no gene match. DNA for the CDR3: TGTGCCAGCAGTGAACGACAGGGGTTCTTTGCAGCTTTCTTT. Translated: CASSERQGFFAAFF.

This chain joins TRBV7-9 and TRBJ2-1; TRBD1 aligns across 9 bases. Germline CDR1 SEHNR, CDR2 FQNEAQ (reference sequence). This CDR3 has 15 amino acids. Germline trimming cut 5 bases from V and 6 bases from J; bases unmatched to any gene: 8. The CDR3 sequence: CASSLGTGRFNEQFF. CDR3 coding DNA: TGTGCCAGCAGCCTGGGGACAGGGAGGTTCAATGAGCAGTTCTTC.